This T cell receptor beta chain was identified during a study of T cells in Graves' hyperthyroidism and ophthalmopathy. Whole-study results and caveats: Ophthalmopathy got predicted by the model a median approximately 6.4 months before its onset. Researchers found most expanded thyroid clonotypes above 0.001 in blood as well.

RNA transcripts served as the template for amplifying TCR beta CDR3 regions. Primed by the HTBI set, a first-round RT-PCR was run on the TCR CDR3. One entry per CDR3 protein results from TCRdb running MiXCR on the multiplex PCR reads. The table lists roughly 420,000 distinct CDR3 sequences, more than 15% of them singletons, with around 14% in the top ten. This clonotype was seen ten or more times. Its cognate antigen is unknown. Exclusion of a patient resulted from uncontrolled infection, other autoimmune disease, pregnancy or lactation. Trimming cost V 4 bases and J 7 bases; bases outside gene matches: 12. Germline assignment: CDR1 SGHAT and CDR2 FQNNGV. There are 16 residues in the CDR3.

Sequenced sample: blood. The sequence derives from a young woman with Graves' hyperthyroidism. The chain is built from TRBV11-2 and TRBJ2-1; 8 positions match TRBD1. The CDR3 loop is CASSSYRGYSKNEQFF. The CDR3 coding sequence is TGTGCCAGCAGCTCCTACAGGGGGTATTCTAAGAATGAGCAGTTCTTC. Full variable domain (remainder filled in from reference TRBV11-2 and TRBJ2-1): EAGVAQSPRYKIIEKRQSVAFWCNPISGHATLYWYQQILGQGPKLLIQFQNNGVVDDSQLPKDRFSAERLKGVDSTLKIQPAKLEDSAVYLCASSSYRGYSKNEQFFGPGTRLTVL.